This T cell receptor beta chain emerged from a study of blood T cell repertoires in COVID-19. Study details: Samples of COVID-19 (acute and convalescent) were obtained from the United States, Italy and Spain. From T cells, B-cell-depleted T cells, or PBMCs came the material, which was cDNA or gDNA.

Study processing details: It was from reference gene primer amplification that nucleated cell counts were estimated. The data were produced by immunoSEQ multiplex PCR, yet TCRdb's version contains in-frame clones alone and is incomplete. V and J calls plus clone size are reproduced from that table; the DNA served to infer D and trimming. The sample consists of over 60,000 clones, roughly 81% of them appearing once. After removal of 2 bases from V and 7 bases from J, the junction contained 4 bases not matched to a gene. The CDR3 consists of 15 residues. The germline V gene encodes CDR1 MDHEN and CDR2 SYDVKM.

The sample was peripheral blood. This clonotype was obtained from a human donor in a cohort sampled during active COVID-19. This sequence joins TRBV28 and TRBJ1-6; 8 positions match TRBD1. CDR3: CASSLGQGLNSPLHF. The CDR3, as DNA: TGTGCCAGCAGTTTAGGACAGGGTCTGAATTCACCCCTCCACTTT.